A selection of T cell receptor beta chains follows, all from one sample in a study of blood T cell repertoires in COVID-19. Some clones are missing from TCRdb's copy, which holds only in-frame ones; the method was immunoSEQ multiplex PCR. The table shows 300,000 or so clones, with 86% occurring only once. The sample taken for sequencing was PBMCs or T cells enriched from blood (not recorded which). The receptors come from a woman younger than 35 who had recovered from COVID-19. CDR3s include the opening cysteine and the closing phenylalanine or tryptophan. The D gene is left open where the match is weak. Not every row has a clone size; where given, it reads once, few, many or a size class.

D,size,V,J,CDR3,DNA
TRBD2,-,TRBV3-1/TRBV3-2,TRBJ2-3,CASSQMSLAVPDTQYF,TGTGCCAGCAGCCAAATGTCGCTAGCGGTACCAGATACGCAGTATTTT
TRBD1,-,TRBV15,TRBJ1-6,CATSRDRESPLHF,TGTGCCACGAGTAGGGACAGGGAATCACCCCTCCACTTT
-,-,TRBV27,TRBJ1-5,CASRGGYSNQPQHF,TGTGCCAGCCGGGGTGGGTATAGCAATCAGCCCCAGCATTTT
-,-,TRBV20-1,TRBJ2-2,CSASLAEASHTGELFF,TGCAGTGCTAGTTTAGCGGAGGCTTCCCACACCGGGGAGCTGTTTTTT
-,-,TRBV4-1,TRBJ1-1,CASSHGPENTEAFF,TGCGCCAGCAGCCATGGGCCGGAGAACACTGAAGCTTTCTTT
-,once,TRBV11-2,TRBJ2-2,CASSSRAGTNTGELFF,TGTGCCAGCAGCTCGAGGGCGGGGACGAACACCGGGGAGCTGTTTTTT
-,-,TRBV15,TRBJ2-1,CATSTPKSQAPNIHNEQFF,TGTGCCACCAGCACCCCTAAGTCCCAGGCTCCTAATATTCACAATGAGCAGTTCTTC
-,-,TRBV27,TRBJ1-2,CASSPGGVNYGYTF,TGTGCCAGCAGTCCCGGCGGGGTTAACTATGGCTACACCTTC
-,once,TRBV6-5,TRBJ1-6,CASSPIAGDSPLHF,TGTGCCAGCAGCCCAATCGCAGGGGACTCACCCCTCCACTTT
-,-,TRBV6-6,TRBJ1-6,CATSGETYNSPLHF,TGTGCTACTTCGGGGGAAACCTATAATTCACCCCTCCACTTT
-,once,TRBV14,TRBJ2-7,CASSQDGQFSSGGTYEQYF,TGTGCCAGCAGCCAAGATGGACAGTTCTCCTCAGGAGGTACCTACGAGCAGTACTTC
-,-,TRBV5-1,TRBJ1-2,CASREGDYGYTF,TGCGCCAGCCGAGAAGGGGACTATGGCTACACCTTC
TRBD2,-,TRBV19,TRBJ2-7,CASSNGGGYEQYF,TGTGCCAGTAGTAACGGGGGGGGCTACGAGCAGTACTTC
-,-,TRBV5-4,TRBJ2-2,CASSSSMSGTGELFF,TGTGCCAGCAGCTCCTCGATGTCGGGCACCGGGGAGCTGTTTTTT
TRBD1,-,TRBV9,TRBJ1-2,CASSDHRGYGYTF,TGTGCCAGCAGCGATCACAGGGGATATGGCTACACCTTC
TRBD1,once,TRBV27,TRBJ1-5,CASSHRGGREFRPQHF,TGTGCCAGCAGTCACAGGGGGGGGCGTGAGTTTCGACCCCAGCATTTT
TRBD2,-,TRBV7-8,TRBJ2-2,CASSLVPTSGRFGGELFF,TGTGCCAGCAGCTTAGTGCCGACTAGCGGGAGATTTGGCGGGGAGCTGTTTTTT
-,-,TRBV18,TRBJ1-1,CASSPPTRTEAFF,TGTGCCAGCTCACCACCGACGCGGACTGAAGCTTTCTTT
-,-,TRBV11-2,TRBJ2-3,CASSDPAGTDTQYF,TGTGCCAGCAGCGACCCAGCGGGCACAGATACGCAGTATTTT
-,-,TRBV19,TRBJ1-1,CASSPLSGWDTEAFF,TGTGCCAGTAGTCCGCTTTCGGGTTGGGACACTGAAGCTTTCTTT
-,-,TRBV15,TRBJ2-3,CATSTSTSTDTQYF,TGTGCCACCAGCACTAGTACTAGCACAGATACGCAGTATTTT
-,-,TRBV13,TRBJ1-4,CASSLRSGSNEKLFF,TGTGCCAGCAGCTTAAGGTCAGGATCTAATGAAAAACTGTTTTTT
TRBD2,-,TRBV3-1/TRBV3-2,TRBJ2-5,CASSPRLAGGRETQYF,TGTGCCAGCAGCCCCAGACTAGCGGGGGGGCGGGAGACCCAGTACTTC
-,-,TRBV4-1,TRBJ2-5,CASSQAGLQETQYF,TGCGCCAGCAGCCAAGCCGGGTTACAAGAGACCCAGTACTTC
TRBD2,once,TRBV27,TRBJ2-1,CASSGLREYNEQFF,TGTGCCAGCAGTGGTCTGCGGGAGTACAATGAGCAGTTCTTC
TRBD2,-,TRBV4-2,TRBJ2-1,CASSPITISSGRAYNEQFF,TGTGCCAGCAGCCCCATAACCATATCTAGCGGGAGGGCCTACAATGAGCAGTTCTTC
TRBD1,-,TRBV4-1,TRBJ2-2,CASSQVPTGAGELFF,TGCGCCAGCAGCCAAGTACCAACAGGGGCCGGGGAGCTGTTTTTT
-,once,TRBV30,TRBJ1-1,CAWSVLWPEAFF,TGTGCCTGGAGTGTACTATGGCCTGAAGCTTTCTTT
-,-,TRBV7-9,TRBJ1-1,CASSLVKTEAFF,TGTGCCAGCAGCTTAGTAAAAACTGAAGCTTTCTTT
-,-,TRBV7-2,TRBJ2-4,CASSFGGLAKNIQYF,TGTGCCAGCAGCTTTGGGGGCTTAGCCAAAAACATTCAGTACTTC
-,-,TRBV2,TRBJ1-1,CAVAARVGTEAFF,TGTGCCGTAGCAGCCAGGGTAGGCACTGAAGCTTTCTTT
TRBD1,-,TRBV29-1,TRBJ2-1,CSAENTGALYNEQFF,TGCAGCGCGGAGAATACAGGGGCGCTCTACAATGAGCAGTTCTTC
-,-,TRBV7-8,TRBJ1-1,CASSLTRDTVIFF,TGTGCCAGCAGCTTAACCCGGGACACCGTCATATTCTTT
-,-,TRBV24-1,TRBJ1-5,CATSDGGGNQPQHF,TGTGCCACCAGTGACGGAGGAGGGAATCAGCCCCAGCATTTT
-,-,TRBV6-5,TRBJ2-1,CAIGVPYNEQFF,TGTGCCATCGGGGTCCCCTACAATGAGCAGTTCTTC
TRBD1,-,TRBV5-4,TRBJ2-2,CASSFRTGENTGELFF,TGTGCCAGCAGCTTCCGGACAGGGGAGAACACCGGGGAGCTGTTTTTT
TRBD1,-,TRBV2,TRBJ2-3,CASSPARTGDYGQYF,TGTGCCAGCAGCCCAGCCCGGACAGGGGATTATGGGCAGTATTTT
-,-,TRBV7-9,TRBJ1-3,CASSSRSNTGNTIYF,TGTGCCAGCAGCTCTAGATCAAATACTGGAAACACCATATATTTT
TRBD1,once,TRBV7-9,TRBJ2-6,CASSSGQGWLTGANVLTF,TGTGCCAGCAGCAGCGGACAGGGGTGGTTGACTGGGGCCAACGTCCTGACTTTC
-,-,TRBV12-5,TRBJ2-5,CASGLVQGGEETQYF,TGTGCTAGTGGTTTGGTACAAGGCGGAGAAGAGACCCAGTACTTC
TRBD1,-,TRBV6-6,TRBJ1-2,CASGTGSGYTF,TGTGCCAGTGGGACAGGGAGCGGCTACACCTTC
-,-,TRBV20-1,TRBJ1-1,CSVHTDTEAFF,TGCAGTGTCCATACGGACACTGAAGCTTTCTTT
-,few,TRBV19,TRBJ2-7,CASSSDRTVREQYF,TGTGCCAGTAGCTCGGACAGAACCGTACGCGAGCAGTACTTC
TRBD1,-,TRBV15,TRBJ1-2,CATSRDRQGASGYTF,TGTGCCACCAGCAGGGATAGACAGGGGGCTTCTGGCTACACCTTC
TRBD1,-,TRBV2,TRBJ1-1,CASSIQGVYTEAFF,TGTGCCAGCAGTATACAGGGGGTCTACACTGAAGCTTTCTTT
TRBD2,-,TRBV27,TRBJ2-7,CASSSPLRGGEDEQYF,TGTGCCAGCAGTTCCCCCCTTCGGGGGGGCGAAGACGAGCAGTACTTC
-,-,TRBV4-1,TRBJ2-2,CASSQVTRRGTNTGELFF,TGCGCCAGCAGCCAAGTTACCCGCAGGGGAACGAACACCGGGGAGCTGTTTTTT